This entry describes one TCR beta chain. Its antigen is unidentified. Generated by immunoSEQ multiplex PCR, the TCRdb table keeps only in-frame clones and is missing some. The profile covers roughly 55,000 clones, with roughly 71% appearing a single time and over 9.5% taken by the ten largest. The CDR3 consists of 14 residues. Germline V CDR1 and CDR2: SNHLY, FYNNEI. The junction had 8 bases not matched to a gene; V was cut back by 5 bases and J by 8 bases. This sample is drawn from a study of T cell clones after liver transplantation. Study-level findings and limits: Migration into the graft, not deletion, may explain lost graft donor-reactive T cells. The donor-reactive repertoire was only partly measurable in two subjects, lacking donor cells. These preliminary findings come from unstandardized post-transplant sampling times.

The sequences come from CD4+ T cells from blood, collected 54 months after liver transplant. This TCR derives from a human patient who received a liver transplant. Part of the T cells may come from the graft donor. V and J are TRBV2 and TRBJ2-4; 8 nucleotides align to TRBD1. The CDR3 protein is CASSRWTGLDIQYF. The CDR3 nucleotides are TGTGCCAGCAGTAGATGGACAGGGTTGGACATTCAGTACTTC.